Listed here are 17 T cell receptor beta chains from one sample, sequenced in a study of cytomegalovirus exposure and HLA in healthy donors. Primers for the PCR totalled 60 Vbeta and 13 Jbeta. Profiled with immunoSEQ multiplex PCR; TCRdb holds only in-frame clones, not every one. This table holds around 120,000 clones, approximately 15% found once. Sequenced sample: PBMCs. The origin of the receptors is a young woman in good health and CMV-seronegative.

In this sample, this clone turned up a few times. Its ends do not fully match the called genes, so a read error is possible. Other DNA sequences from this sample encode an identical CDR3 as well. V and J are TRBV6-1 and TRBJ1-5; TRBD1 agrees at 9 bases. This CDR3 has 15 residues. Germline CDR1 reads MNHNS; CDR2 reads SASEGT. CDR3 DNA: TGCGCCAGCAGGGGAAAACAGGGGGCGGGACAGCCCCAGCATTTT. This sequence encodes CASRGKQGAGQPQHF.

The chain has TRBV6-5 and TRBJ2-7, with 9 bases aligning to TRBD1. Germline lookup yields CDR1 MNHEY and CDR2 SVGAGI. CDR3 length: 15 amino acids. Trimming cost V 1 base and J 4 bases; bases outside gene matches: 5. The CDR3 here is CASSYLGQGLYEQYF. In DNA, the CDR3 is TGTGCCAGCAGTTACTTGGGACAGGGTTTGTACGAGCAGTACTTC.

By share, this clone ranks as medium-sized. J is TRBJ2-3 and V is TRBV7-9, with 7 nucleotides matching TRBD1. The germline V gene encodes CDR1 SEHNR and CDR2 FQNEAQ (reference sequence). The CDR3 is 15 residues long. V lost 3 bases, J lost 1 base, and 4 bases stayed unmatched. CDR3 nucleotide sequence: TGTGCCAGCAGCTTGCAGGGGGTGGGCACAGATACGCAGTATTTT. Encoded protein: CASSLQGVGTDTQYF.

This clone was observed many times. The rearrangement uses TRBV6-5 and TRBJ1-1, with D unclear. Between the trimmed V and J ends, which lost 2 bases and 1 base, there was a span of 11 bases. The CDR3 length is 15 residues. Germline CDR1 is MNHEY and CDR2 is SVGAGI. DNA for the CDR3: TGTGCCAGCAGTTACGGGCGGGGAACGAACACTGAAGCTTTCTTT. It encodes CASSYGRGTNTEAFF.

As for this clone: Within the sample, other DNA sequences also encode this same CDR3. The chain couples TRBV5-1 to TRBJ2-7; TRBD1 matches at 7 bases. This CDR3 is 14 amino acids long. The V gene end was trimmed by 0 bases and the J gene end by 4 bases; junction bases not matched to a gene: 4. CDR1 SGHRS and CDR2 YFSETQ come from the germline V gene. CDR3 loop: CASSLGGGRYEQYF. The CDR3 DNA reads TGCGCCAGCAGCTTGGGAGGGGGCAGGTACGAGCAGTACTTC.

The V gene is TRBV27, the J gene TRBJ2-7; D not certain. Trimming shortened V by 6 bases and J by 5 bases, and 14 bases separated the two germline ends. This CDR3 comprises 13 residues. Looked up from germline, CDR1 is MNHEY and CDR2 is SMNVEV (reference sequence). The CDR3 sequence: CASSPSFIDEQYF. The CDR3 DNA follows: TGTGCCAGCAGCCCGTCCTTTATAGACGAGCAGTACTTC.

There are a few counts of this clone. In DNA, the CDR3 is TGTGCCAGCAGTGCTACTAGCGGGAGGGATGAGCAGTTCTTC. It yields the protein CASSATSGRDEQFF. The chain links TRBV2 to TRBJ2-1, with 13 bases that match TRBD2. The CDR3 contains 14 residues. The V segment lost 4 bases and the J segment 8 bases; nucleotides outside the gene matches: 2. In germline, CDR1 is SNHLY, CDR2 FYNNEI.

Only a few counts were recorded for this clone. V usage is TRBV29-1 and J usage is TRBJ2-7; 7 nucleotides match TRBD2. The CDR3 runs to 13 residues. V lost 6 bases and J lost 2; bases outside the gene matches: 7. Germline assignment: CDR1 SQVTM and CDR2 ANQGSEA. The DNA for the CDR3 is TGCAGCGTGACTTCCGGGACTACCTACGAGCAGTACTTC. It yields the protein CSVTSGTTYEQYF.

The chain's CDR3 is CASSRFAQSYQPQHF. CDR3 DNA: TGTGCCAGCAGCCGGTTTGCACAGTCTTATCAGCCCCAGCATTTT. This chain connects TRBV27 to TRBJ1-5; no clear D gene. The germline V gene has CDR1 MNHEY and CDR2 SMNVEV (reference sequence). The length of the CDR3 is 15 residues. Trimming removed 6 bases at V and 5 bases at J, with 17 bases between.

V usage is TRBV29-1 and J usage is TRBJ2-7, with 11 bases that match TRBD2. The germline CDR1 and CDR2 sequences are SQVTM and ANQGSEA. The CDR3 totals 13 residues. After removal of 4 bases from V and 2 bases from J, the junction contained 1 base not matched to a gene. The CDR3 nucleotides are TGCAGCGTTGGGGGACTAGCGGCCTACGAGCAGTACTTC. It translates to CSVGGLAAYEQYF.

This clone was picked up a small number of times. V gene TRBV4-2 combines with J gene TRBJ2-5; a weak D match, TRBD1 (5 bases). Germline V CDR1 and CDR2: LGHNA, YNFKEQ. V was shortened by 1 base and J by 0 bases, with 9 bases between the two germline ends. The CDR3 runs 15 residues. The CDR3 DNA follows: TGTGCCAGCAGCCAAGGGGGCGGCGACCAAGAGACCCAGTACTTC. Translated: CASSQGGGDQETQYF.

This clone was counted between two and nine times. The chain recombines TRBV14 with TRBJ1-2; 7 nucleotides align to TRBD1. Looked up from germline, CDR1 is SGHDN and CDR2 is FVKESK. Trimming removed 0 bases from V and 4 bases from J; junction bases left unmatched: 8. This CDR3 has 16 residues. The CDR3 DNA follows: TGTGCCAGCAGCCAAGATTTGGGGGACAGAGGCTATGGCTACACCTTC. Translation: CASSQDLGDRGYGYTF. Full variable domain (remainder filled in from reference TRBV14 and TRBJ1-2): EAGVTQFPSHSVIEKGQTVTLRCDPISGHDNLYWYRRVMGKEIKFLLHFVKESKQDESGMPNNRFLAERTGGTYSTLKVQPAELEDSGVYFCASSQDLGDRGYGYTFGSGTRLTVV.

This clone was picked up a small number of times. The rearrangement uses TRBV23-1 and TRBJ1-5; 8 bases line up with TRBD1. TRBV23-1 belongs to the ORF category, with a function that is uncertain. This CDR3 is 16 amino acids long. J gave up 5 bases and V 1 base, and 7 bases lay outside the gene matches. DNA for the CDR3: TGCGCCAGCAGTCAATTGGACAGGGTGGGGTATCAGCCCCAGCATTTT. Protein: CASSQLDRVGYQPQHF.

This clone appeared a few times. The genes are TRBV29-1 and TRBJ1-1; D remains unclear. The germline gives CDR1 SQVTM, CDR2 ANQGSEA. CDR3 length equals 13 residues. V was cut by 4 bases and J by 1 base, with 10 bases left in between. CDR3 nucleotides: TGCAGCGTTGTGTGGGGAGGGAACACTGAAGCTTTCTTT. Translating gives CSVVWGGNTEAFF.

V is TRBV19 and J is TRBJ2-3; D unclear. There are 12 residues in the CDR3. The V end was cut by 3 bases, the J end by 3 bases, with 4 bases between. Per germline, CDR1 LNHDA and CDR2 SQIVND (reference sequence). CDR3 in amino acids: CASSIATDTQYF. The CDR3 DNA follows: TGTGCCAGTAGTATCGCGACAGATACGCAGTATTTT.

This clone was counted only a few times. This chain uses TRBV23-1 with TRBJ1-1; D ambiguous. TRBV23-1 is placed among ORFs of uncertain function. Deletions cut 5 bases from V and 1 base from J, with 11 bases between. This CDR3 has 14 amino acids. The CDR3 bases are TGCGCCAGCAGTTCCCCCCGAGGGAACACTGAAGCTTTCTTT. It translates to CASSSPRGNTEAFF.

This CDR3 is CASSPKRGLGGYTF. The CDR3 DNA is TGTGCCAGCAGCCCTAAGCGGGGACTCGGAGGCTACACCTTC. The chain has TRBV12-1 and TRBJ1-2. TRBV12-1 is given as a pseudogene. The length of the CDR3 is 14 residues.